The source of this T cell receptor beta chain is a study of human T cells and chemical hapten exposure. Across the study: Per-sample TCR yields varied mainly from small pooled library volume differences.

Study results and caveats: Expanded TCRs grouped into significantly more large CDR3 similarity clusters than controls produced.

CDR1 and CDR2 (germline): SEHNR, FQNEAQ (reference sequence). V was shortened by 2 bases and J by 6 bases, with 14 bases between the two germline ends. There are 15 residues in the CDR3. This clonotype turned up a few times. What it binds is unknown. MiXCR was run by TCRdb on the RACE reads, yielding one entry per CDR3 protein. This sample has around 110,000 distinct CDR3 sequences; about 12% occur once, and the top ten carry roughly 1.5%. Indicated time point: patch test 1, 2 weeks after DPC sensitization. Documented treatment: therapeutic diphenylcyclopropenone sensitization with weekly scalp DPC. The rearrangement uses TRBV7-9 and TRBJ2-1; D might be TRBD2 (7 bases). The specimen was whole blood, collected in connection with sensitization to the hapten diphenylcyclopropenone (DPC). The origin of this receptor is a woman aged 50 to 60 with alopecia areata. Some clones in this sample may be carry-over from other donors' samples. This chain's CDR3 is CASSLRQGRVNEQFF. Here the CDR3 DNA reads TGTGCCAGCAGCTTACGCCAGGGGAGGGTCAATGAGCAGTTCTTC.